Here is one T cell receptor (beta chain) with its context. Each patient went into thyroid surgery without having received any treatment. The sample comes from a study of metastatic and nonmetastatic thyroid tumors. Across the whole study: Repertoire comparisons spanned blood and tumor or nodule tissue from malignant and benign thyroid patients.

TCRdb reprocessed the PCR reads using MiXCR. Counted here are roughly 21,000 clones, roughly a quarter occurring once; the ten biggest clones make up approximately 20%. The source of this sequence is a female donor with papillary thyroid cancer or a benign thyroid nodule (not recorded which). Some clones in this sample may be carry-over from other donors' samples. Sequenced sample: blood.

CDR3 sequence: CASSSSVFTEAFF. CDR3 coding DNA: TGTGCCAGCAGTTCGTCGGTATTCACTGAAGCTTTCTTT. The chain uses TRBV28 and TRBJ1-1; D ambiguous. This CDR3 has 13 residues. The V gene lost 4 bases and the J gene lost 4 bases, with 10 bases spanning the gap. In germline, CDR1 is MDHEN, CDR2 SYDVKM.